These 11 T cell receptor beta chains came from one sample sequenced in a study of cytomegalovirus exposure and HLA in healthy donors. The study ran its PCR with 60 Vbeta and 13 Jbeta primers. Repertoires were generated with immunoSEQ multiplex PCR, while TCRdb's copy carries only in-frame clones and drops some. The sample shows over 100,000 clones, approximately 72% of them seen only once. The sequencing sample was made of PBMCs. The receptor set was obtained from a man aged 18 to 30 in good health and CMV-seronegative.

The chain is built from TRBV19 and TRBJ1-2; D is undetermined. There are 16 residues in the CDR3. Trimming took 8 bases from V and 3 from J, leaving 22 bases between them. Germline V gene data show CDR1 as LNHDA and CDR2 as SQIVND (reference sequence). CDR3 in amino acids: CASLPRAPQSDYGYTF. The CDR3 DNA sequence: TGTGCCAGTCTTCCGAGGGCCCCCCAATCGGACTATGGCTACACCTTC.

This clone was seen a few times. The chain links TRBV5-1 to TRBJ2-7, with D hard to call. CDR3 length equals 13 residues. The V end was cut by 4 bases, the J end by 0 bases, with 8 bases between. Germline-derived CDR1 and CDR2 are SGHRS and YFSETQ. CDR3 bases: TGCGCCAGCAGCCCCACCGGCTCCTACGAGCAGTACTTC. It is translated as CASSPTGSYEQYF.

The chain recombines TRBV19 with TRBJ1-4; 7 nucleotides match TRBD1. CDR3 length: 16 residues. V was clipped by 1 base and J by 4 bases; unmatched bases: 6. Germline CDR1 LNHDA, CDR2 SQIVND (reference sequence). The CDR3 sequence is CASSIGQTGNNEKLFF. CDR3 in DNA: TGTGCCAGTAGTATAGGCCAGACAGGGAATAATGAAAAACTGTTTTTT.

This clone was observed a single time. The gene calls are TRBV6-5 and TRBJ2-7, with a tentative D call TRBD1 (7 bases). From germline, CDR1 is MNHEY and CDR2 SVGAGI. The CDR3 has 14 amino acids. V was clipped by 5 bases and J by 4 bases, with 15 bases between them. The CDR3 bases are TGTGCCAGCAGTGCCCGCCAGGGGGGATACGAGCAGTACTTC. Encoded protein: CASSARQGGYEQYF.

This clone was seen only a few times. Here the CDR3 omits its conserved ending phenylalanine or tryptophan, so a read error is the likely source. The limits of the CDR3 on the DNA are not certain, so only TCRdb's listed CDR3 is given. The V gene is TRBV7-9, the J gene TRBJ1-1; TRBD1, the table's D call, lacks a check against the DNA. Germline lookup yields CDR1 SEHNR and CDR2 FQNEAQ (reference sequence). Both ends counted, the CDR3 spans 12 residues. CDR3: CASSLDRDILSL.

The rearrangement links TRBV7-2 to TRBJ2-3; 8 positions match TRBD2. Germline loops: CDR1 SGHTA, CDR2 FQGNSA. With V trimmed by 3 bases and J by 6 bases, 5 bases remained unmatched. This CDR3 spans 14 amino acids. The CDR3 region has the DNA TGTGCCAGCAGCTTCGGGGGGGGGAGGGATACGCAGTATTTT. Protein product: CASSFGGGRDTQYF.

The CDR3 protein is CASSHRQGNTEAFF. CDR3 coding DNA: TGTGCCAGCAGCCACAGACAGGGGAACACTGAAGCTTTCTTT. The rearrangement links TRBV14 to TRBJ1-1, with 7 bases aligning to TRBD1. CDR1 and CDR2 from the germline V gene are SGHDN and FVKESK. V dropped 3 bases and J dropped 1; count of bases not matched to a gene: 2. This CDR3 has 14 residues.

This chain uses TRBV6-5 with TRBJ2-2; 11 bases align to TRBD1. The CDR3 runs to 14 residues. Unmatched junction bases numbered 5, after V lost 8 bases and J lost 6 bases. Germline CDR1 is MNHEY and CDR2 is SVGAGI. In nucleotides, the CDR3 is TGTGCCAGCCGCCCGGGACAGGGGGCCGGGGAGCTGTTTTTT. Protein: CASRPGQGAGELFF.

The gene calls are TRBV27 and TRBJ2-1; 13 bases match TRBD2. Germline lookup yields CDR1 MNHEY and CDR2 SMNVEV (reference sequence). After removal of 6 bases from V and 4 bases from J, the junction contained 3 bases not matched to a gene. CDR3 size: 15 residues. In nucleotides, the CDR3 is TGTGCCAGCAGCCCGGGACTAGCGGGGTACAATGAGCAGTTCTTC. Translating gives CASSPGLAGYNEQFF.

The chain uses TRBV4-3 and TRBJ1-1, with 7 bases aligning to TRBD1. Germline lookup yields CDR1 LGHNA and CDR2 YSLEER. This CDR3 is 13 amino acids long. The trim removed 1 base at V and 8 bases at J, leaving 4 bases unmatched. CDR3 amino acids: CASSQGQGMEAFF. The CDR3 coding sequence is TGCGCCAGCAGCCAAGGACAGGGAATGGAAGCTTTCTTT.

This chain uses TRBV28 with TRBJ1-1, with D unresolved. The V and J ends lost 4 bases and 7 bases respectively, with 7 bases between them. Germline V gene sequence: CDR1 MDHEN, CDR2 SYDVKM. This CDR3 comprises 11 residues. CDR3 bases: TGTGCCAGCAGTTCCCGGAGTGAAGCTTTCTTT. Translating gives CASSSRSEAFF.